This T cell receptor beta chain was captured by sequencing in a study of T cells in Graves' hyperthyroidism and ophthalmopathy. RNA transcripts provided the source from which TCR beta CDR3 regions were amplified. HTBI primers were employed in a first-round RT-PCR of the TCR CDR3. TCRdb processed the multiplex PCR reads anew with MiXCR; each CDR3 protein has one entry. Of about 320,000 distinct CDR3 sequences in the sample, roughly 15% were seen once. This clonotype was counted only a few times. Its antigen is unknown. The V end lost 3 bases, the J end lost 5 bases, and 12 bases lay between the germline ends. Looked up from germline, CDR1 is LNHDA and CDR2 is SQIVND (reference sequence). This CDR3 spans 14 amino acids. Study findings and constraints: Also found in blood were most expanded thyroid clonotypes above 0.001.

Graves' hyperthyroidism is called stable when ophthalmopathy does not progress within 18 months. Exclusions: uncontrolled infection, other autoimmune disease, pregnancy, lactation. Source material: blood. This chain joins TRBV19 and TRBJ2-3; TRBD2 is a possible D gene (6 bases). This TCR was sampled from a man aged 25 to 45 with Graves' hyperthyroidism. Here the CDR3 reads CASSISGEVDTQYF. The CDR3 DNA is TGTGCCAGTAGTATTTCGGGGGAGGTAGATACGCAGTATTTT. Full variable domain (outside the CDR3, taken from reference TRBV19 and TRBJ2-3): DGGITQSPKYLFRKEGQNVTLSCEQNLNHDAMYWYRQDPGQGLRLIYYSQIVNDFQKGDIAEGYSVSREKKESFPLTVTSAQKNPTAFYLCASSISGEVDTQYFGPGTRLTVL.